The present entry profiles one TCR beta chain with its context. The clone's antigen remains unknown. One base away lies a much larger clone, so this may be a sequencing read error. V and J are truncated by 7 bases and 5 bases respectively, leaving an intervening sequence of 19 bases. CDR1 and CDR2 (MNHEY, SMNVEV) derive from the germline V gene (reference sequence). Taken from cysteine to phenylalanine, the CDR3 has 15 residues. Just CDR3 DNA is preserved here, 45 bases in frame from base 1. The data derive from a study of regulatory T cells in long-lasting Graves disease listed by TCRdb under 2021. A note on the overall study: Patients with newly diagnosed Graves' disease had been on antithyroid drugs for under 3 months. Peripheral blood TCR sequencing and RNA sequencing compared persistent Graves' disease patients with newly diagnosed Graves' disease patients. The study was registered as a clinical trial and conducted in China. A total of 33 samples underwent TCR sequencing: approximately 13 from persistent and about 20 from newly diagnosed Graves' disease patients.

Libraries were built with multiplex PCR. Instrument on record: Illumina HiSeq 4000. To build TCR beta libraries, CDR3 regions were amplified by Arm-PCR using iRepertoire HTBI primers. Before sequencing, the PCR products underwent gel purification. From the authors' description of their analysis: Across samples, 62 TRBV and 13 to 15 TRBJ segments were identified and used for gene usage analysis of CDR3 amino acid clonotypes. COPE and FqMerger were used to merge filtered high-quality paired reads into contigs. BLAST was used to align contigs to IMGT TRBV, TRBD and TRBJ reference genes, and CDR3 was defined according to IMGT. Any clonotype with a frequency above 0.1% was counted as a highly expanded clone. Repertoire diversity was measured by Shannon entropy, and V-J evenness by the Gini coefficient. A clonotype found in more than one individual was treated as public. TCRdb redid the processing of the public reads, applying fastp at Q25 and MiXCR, and retained in-frame beta chains. Identical CDR3 protein sequences are pooled into one entry, listed with their most common genes and DNA. The V and J calls and clone size come from TCRdb's table, not from the authors' own analysis. This sample gives roughly 500,000 distinct CDR3 sequences in total; about 15% of them show up just once. Jointly, the top ten make up around a sixth of the sample.

General conclusions and limits of the study: Persistent disease showed preferential use of TRBV28, TRBJ1-2 and TRBJ2-5, whereas newly diagnosed disease favored TRBV20-1 and TRBJ2-1. As a limitation, the authors acknowledged that the small sample size may reduce accuracy. Compared with newly diagnosed patients, persistent Graves' disease patients had lower TCR Shannon entropy and fewer highly expanded clones, which suggests clonal expansion. Only the TCR beta chain was sequenced and analyzed. More public clonotypes were shared among persistent patients (2,741) than among newly diagnosed patients (roughly 1,000). Peripheral blood alone was examined, since thyroid tissue, which constituted the primary lesion, could not be accessed.

Sample time point, as interpreted from the label and publication: newly diagnosed GD, antithyroid drugs for less than 3 months. For both TCR sequencing and RNA sequencing, RNA was extracted from PBMCs in TRIzol. Graves' disease was diagnosed according to American Thyroid Association guidelines. Patients were recruited from an endocrinology department in Xi'an, China. Each patient gave 8.5 to 9.5 milliliters of peripheral blood, collected in an EDTA anticoagulant tube. Ficoll Paque Plus density gradient separation was used to isolate PBMCs, and no additional T cell sorting was done. RNA quality was checked with an Agilent 2100 Bioanalyzer and agarose gel, and concentration with a NanoDrop 2000. This sample was shared with a second study, whose subject was T cells in Graves' hyperthyroidism and ophthalmopathy. The second study reports: Graves' hyperthyroidism was defined as stable when no progression to ophthalmopathy occurred over 18 months of follow-up. Hyperthyroidism patients were newly diagnosed, with disease duration under 2 months, and aged 18 to 65 years. Any patient with an uncontrolled infection, another autoimmune disease, pregnancy or lactation was excluded. Diagnoses relied on clinical symptoms, serum thyroxine and TRAb, thyroid ultrasound and orbital computed tomography. For the first round of RT-PCR on the TCR CDR3, the HTBI primer set was used together with the Qiagen OneStep RT-PCR kit. Most expanded thyroid clonotypes (frequency above 0.001) were also found in blood, which suggests that blood repertoires may mirror thyroid immune responses. Ophthalmopathy was separated from stable hyperthyroidism by a 13 V-J signature model, with 87.88% sensitivity and approximately 81% specificity obtained in cross-validation and 80%/75% obtained in testing. In validation, progression to ophthalmopathy was predicted by the model with about 70% sensitivity and roughly 72% specificity, a median of approximately 6.5 months before onset. A discovery cohort of about 96 patients, 43 with Graves' ophthalmopathy and roughly 59 with stable Graves' hyperthyroidism, was used to find distinguishing TCR V-J signatures. Whether ophthalmopathy could be predicted prospectively was tested in an independent validation cohort made up of under 20 hyperthyroidism patients plus 17 patients who later progressed to ophthalmopathy. The roughly 100 discovery patients were randomly split 7:3 into training and test sets. The study also compared thyroid tissue and blood T-cell repertoires from over 5 Graves' hyperthyroidism patients. After sampling, hyperthyroidism patients received methimazole starting at 30 mg daily, and ophthalmopathy patients received high-dose intravenous methylprednisolone. Libraries were constructed in a second round of multiplex PCR, after which size selection and purification were performed. Paired-end sequencing of the libraries was performed with 100 bp reads on an Illumina HiSeq2000. SOAPnuke was used to process the raw data, removing reads that contained adapters or uncalled bases, had a mean Phred below 15, or lacked an exact match to the constant primer or identifier. High-quality paired reads were merged with COPE v1.2.5, and unique nucleotide sequences were defined as clonotypes. Clonotypes were aligned to IMGT TRBV, TRBD and TRBJ reference segments using MiTCR v1.1. Only V-J combinations with frequency above 0.0001, covering 98% to 99.2% of repertoires, were analysed. A TCS score was defined as the ratio of F50 (clonal expansion) to E x V (chaos), with BLOSUM62-based TCRdist applied between CDR3 peptides within each V-J. Welch's t-statistics and random forest reduced some 510 V-J features to fewer than 15, which were used in a naive Bayes classifier (R e1071). No statistical method was used to set the sample size in advance, and investigators knew the group allocation. The paper describes TCR Vbeta CDR3 sequencing of 135 peripheral blood samples, made up of some 42 ophthalmopathy patients, roughly 80 hyperthyroidism patients and 17 progressor patients.

The TCR originated in a woman between 45 and 60 years old with Graves disease. Donor details come from another sample of the same person, matched by shared clones. The chain couples TRBV27 to TRBJ2-3, with a tentative D gene TRBD2 over 5 matching bases. The specimen comprised peripheral blood mononuclear cells (PBMCs), sampled at new diagnosis, from a patient treated with antithyroid drugs. The DNA is as follows: TGTGCCAGCACCTATCGTGACGACTACATAGATACGCAGTATTTT. It encodes CASTYRDDYIDTQYF.